A single TCR beta chain is shown here with its context. Clones were sequenced by immunoSEQ multiplex PCR, and TCRdb holds only the in-frame ones, with some missing. The data show around 300,000 clones, with around 91% seen just once and roughly 2.5% held by the top ten. Participant age was about 18 to 89 years, and participants resided in 25 or so US areas. Grouping used clinical history reported by participants in a survey and questionnaire. Symptom resolution, clearance, or two negative PCRs marked donors in Cohort 3 as recovered. The V gene's germline CDR1 is SGHVS and CDR2 FQNEAQ. CDR3 length equals 16 residues. V gave up 7 bases and J gave up 4 bases; unmatched junction bases: 10. The sample is drawn from a study of blood T cell repertoires in COVID-19.

The clonotype originates from a woman aged 18-29 years who had recovered from COVID-19. The sequenced sample was PBMCs or T cells enriched from blood (not recorded which). V usage is TRBV7-8 and J usage is TRBJ2-2; 9 bases align to TRBD2. The DNA of the CDR3 is TGTGCCAGCAACCCAAGGGCGGGGGGGACCACCGGGGAGCTGTTTTTT. Translated: CASNPRAGGTTGELFF.